In its sample, the clone carrying this TCR beta chain was seen a few times. Antigen unknown. The CDR3 has 15 residues. Germline loops: CDR1 SQVTM, CDR2 ANQGSEA. The V gene end was trimmed by 2 bases and the J gene end by 2 bases; junction bases not matched to a gene: 7. The TCR beta cDNA libraries contained unique molecular identifiers. One entry per CDR3 protein, called by TCRdb with MiXCR from the PCR reads. The sample records 350,000 to 450,000 distinct CDR3 sequences, approximately 38% being singletons. The data are from a study of post-analysis software for immune sequencing data. Study outcomes and limitations: When the samples were clustered directly with F measure, those that had been prepared in the same batch showed strong co-clustering. With TRBV5-6, TRBV5-1 and TRBV20-1 included, about five TRBV segments were more frequent in patients than in controls.

This chain uses TRBV29-1 with TRBJ2-5, with TRBD2 matching 8 bases. The source of this sequence is a girl aged 10 to 17 with multiple sclerosis. Sequenced input: blood. As DNA, the CDR3 is TGCAGCGTTGAAAGCCCGCGGGAGGTTCAAGAGACCCAGTACTTC. This sequence encodes CSVESPREVQETQYF.